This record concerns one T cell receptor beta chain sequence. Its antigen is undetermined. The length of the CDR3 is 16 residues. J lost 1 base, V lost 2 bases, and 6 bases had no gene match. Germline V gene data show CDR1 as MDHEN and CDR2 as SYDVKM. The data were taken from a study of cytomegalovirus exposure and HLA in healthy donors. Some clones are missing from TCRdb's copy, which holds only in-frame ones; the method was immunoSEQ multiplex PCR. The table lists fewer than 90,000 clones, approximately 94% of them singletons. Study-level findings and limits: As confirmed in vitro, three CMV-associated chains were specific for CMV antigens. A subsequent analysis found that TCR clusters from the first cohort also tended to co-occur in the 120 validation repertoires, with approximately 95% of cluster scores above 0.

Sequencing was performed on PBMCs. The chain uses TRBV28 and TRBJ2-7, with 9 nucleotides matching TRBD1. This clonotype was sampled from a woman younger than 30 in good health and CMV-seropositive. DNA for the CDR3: TGTGCCAGCAGTTTACTACAGGGGGCCCTATCCTACGAGCAGTACTTC. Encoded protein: CASSLLQGALSYEQYF.